What follows are 27 T cell receptor beta chains derived from one specimen sequenced in a study of T-cell memory formation after mild COVID-19. Using its own MiXCR run on the 5' RACE reads, TCRdb lists one record per CDR3 protein. In the table there are 400,000 or so distinct CDR3 sequences, about 19% of which are singletons. Material: PBMCs or a T cell subset sorted from them (not recorded which). The receptors come from an adult woman who had mild COVID-19 (a few samples of this study predate the infection). Cell type and time point are not known.

V and J are TRBV4-1 and TRBJ2-7; a possible D gene is TRBD2 (5 bases). V gave up 3 bases and J gave up 2 bases, with 17 bases separating them. Germline CDR1 MGHRA, CDR2 YSYEKL. This CDR3 region has 16 residues. The CDR3 loop is CASSHSDGQRAYEQYF. The CDR3 DNA is TGCGCCAGCAGCCACTCTGACGGTCAGAGGGCCTACGAGCAGTACTTC.

This clonotype was seen a few times. The chain couples TRBV7-2 to TRBJ2-5, with TRBD2 matching 13 bases. Per the germline V gene, CDR1 is SGHTA and CDR2 is FQGNSA. The CDR3 contains 13 residues. The CDR3 protein is CASRLAGGETQYF. The CDR3 DNA reads as TGTGCGAGCCGACTAGCGGGAGGAGAGACCCAGTACTTC.

This clonotype was found a few times. The chain combines TRBV24-1 with TRBJ2-2; D is perhaps TRBD2 (6 bases). The CDR3 spans 16 residues. Per the germline V gene, CDR1 is KGHDR and CDR2 is SFDVKD. Deletions cut 4 bases from V and 4 bases from J, with 15 bases between. The CDR3 DNA reads as TGTGCCACCAGTGACAATCCGGGACTGCGCACCGGGGAGCTGTTTTTT. This sequence encodes CATSDNPGLRTGELFF.

The rearrangement links TRBV12-5 to TRBJ2-3; tentative D call: TRBD2 (6 bases). Trimming pared 5 bases from V and 2 bases from J, leaving 17 bases between. CDR1 and CDR2 from the germline V gene are LGHNT and FRNRAP. This CDR3 has 16 amino acids. The CDR3 here is CASGPPRTTDTDTQYF. The DNA of the CDR3 is TGTGCTAGTGGTCCTCCAAGGACTACCGACACAGATACGCAGTATTTT. Looking up the rest from reference TRBV12-5 and TRBJ2-3 gives the full variable domain: DARVTQTPRHKVTEMGQEVTMRCQPILGHNTVFWYRQTMMQGLELLAYFRNRAPLDDSGMPKDRFSAEMPDATLATLKIQPSEPRDSAVYFCASGPPRTTDTDTQYFGPGTRLTVL.

This clonotype was counted between two and nine times. The chain uses TRBV4-3 and TRBJ2-1; D gene ambiguous. Germline CDR1 LGHNA, CDR2 YSLEER. The V end was cut by 1 base, the J end by 0 bases, with 13 bases between. CDR3 length: 17 amino acids. The CDR3 is CASSQVANANSYNEQFF. In DNA, the CDR3 is TGCGCCAGCAGCCAAGTCGCAAACGCGAACTCCTACAATGAGCAGTTCTTC.

This clonotype was observed a handful of times. This chain connects TRBV6-6 to TRBJ1-1; D remains ambiguous. The CDR3 is made up of 10 amino acids. V lost 8 bases, J lost 5 bases, and 6 bases lay in between. Germline lookup yields CDR1 MNHNY and CDR2 SVGAGI (reference sequence). The CDR3 reads CASRETEAFF. The CDR3 nucleotides read TGTGCCAGCCGGGAGACTGAAGCTTTCTTT.

Many counts were recorded for this clonotype. This sequence joins TRBV24-1 and TRBJ2-1; TRBD2 might be the D (7 bases). The CDR3 runs 19 residues. Germline CDR1 is KGHDR and CDR2 is SFDVKD. The V gene lost 8 bases and the J gene lost 2 bases, with 27 bases spanning the gap. The CDR3 DNA reads TGTGCCACCATGGGAACGGCATCTTCCGGGGGGCATACCTACAATGAGCAGTTCTTC. Its translation is CATMGTASSGGHTYNEQFF.

This clonotype was found a few times. The chain has TRBV5-1 and TRBJ2-7; 9 positions agree with TRBD1. Germline V gene lookup returns CDR1 SGHRS and CDR2 YFSETQ. Unmatched junction bases numbered 8, after V lost 4 bases and J lost 3 bases. The length of the CDR3 is 15 residues. CDR3: CASSLDGQGLYEQYF. DNA for the CDR3: TGCGCCAGCAGCCTGGACGGACAGGGGCTCTACGAGCAGTACTTC.

This clonotype has a handful of counts. The V and J genes are TRBV11-2 and TRBJ2-7; D unclear. V lost 7 bases, J lost 0 bases, and 13 bases lay in between. Germline CDR1 is SGHAT and CDR2 is FQNNGV. The CDR3 is made up of 14 amino acids. The CDR3 loop reads CASTPPGHSYEQYF. The CDR3 nucleotides read TGTGCCAGCACACCCCCCGGTCACTCCTACGAGCAGTACTTC.

The chain has TRBV19 and TRBJ2-7; unclear D gene. The germline V gene has CDR1 LNHDA and CDR2 SQIVND (reference sequence). The CDR3 runs to 14 residues. The ends were cut back, 1 base at V and 0 bases at J, with 7 bases in the middle. The CDR3 sequence is CASSIAGSSYEQYF. CDR3 DNA sequence: TGTGCCAGTAGTATAGCCGGAAGCTCCTACGAGCAGTACTTC. The entire variable domain, with the rest obtained from reference TRBV19 and TRBJ2-7, is as follows: DGGITQSPKYLFRKEGQNVTLSCEQNLNHDAMYWYRQDPGQGLRLIYYSQIVNDFQKGDIAEGYSVSREKKESFPLTVTSAQKNPTAFYLCASSIAGSSYEQYFGPGTRLTVT.

This clonotype was observed a handful of times. This sequence joins TRBV11-2 and TRBJ2-2; D gene ambiguous. CDR3 length: 14 amino acids. Germline V gene sequence: CDR1 SGHAT, CDR2 FQNNGV. Trimming left V 6 bases short and J 1 base short, with 9 bases between. This CDR3 is CASSKGQNTGELFF. Written as DNA, the CDR3 is TGTGCCAGCAGTAAAGGGCAGAACACCGGGGAGCTGTTTTTT.

This rearrangement joins TRBV20-1 to TRBJ2-7; D is possibly TRBD2 (5 bases). V was cut by 3 bases and J by 0 bases, with 15 bases left in between. The CDR3 runs 15 residues. Germline V lookup: CDR1 DFQATT, CDR2 SNEGSKA (reference sequence). Here the CDR3 DNA reads TGCAGTGCTAGTTCACGGGGTGTTGGCTCCTACGAGCAGTACTTC. Translating it yields CSASSRGVGSYEQYF.

This clonotype occurred a few times. The chain is built from TRBV20-1 and TRBJ2-3, with 9 bases fitting TRBD1. The trim removed 3 bases at V and 3 bases at J, leaving 7 bases unmatched. The CDR3 is 15 amino acids. Germline V lookup: CDR1 DFQATT, CDR2 SNEGSKA (reference sequence). The CDR3 here is CSASRTGGGTDTQYF. The CDR3 DNA sequence: TGCAGTGCTAGCCGTACAGGGGGCGGGACAGATACGCAGTATTTT.

The chain has TRBV12-3 or TRBV12-4 and TRBJ1-2; D remains ambiguous. V was clipped by 6 bases and J by 8 bases, with 16 bases between them. The CDR3 consists of 13 residues. The CDR3 coding sequence is TGTGCCAGCAGCCGACAAGGAGTAGAAGGCTACACCTTC. Amino acids: CASSRQGVEGYTF.

The chain has TRBV7-3 and TRBJ1-1; D perhaps matches TRBD1 (5 bases). CDR1 and CDR2 from the germline V gene are SGHTA and FQGTGA. V lost 0 bases, J lost 7 bases, and 9 bases lay in between. The length of the CDR3 is 13 residues. CDR3 protein: CASSLTGDGEAFF. The CDR3 nucleotides are TGTGCCAGCAGCTTAACGGGGGATGGTGAAGCTTTCTTT.

V gene TRBV29-1 combines with J gene TRBJ1-1, with 7 bases matching TRBD1. CDR1 and CDR2 (germline): SQVTM, ANQGSEA. The trim removed 5 bases at V and 8 bases at J, leaving 5 bases unmatched. The CDR3 sequence is 11 residues long. The CDR3, as DNA: TGCAGCGTTCGGACAGGCCCCGAAGCTTTCTTT. Amino acids: CSVRTGPEAFF.

The gene calls are TRBV12-3 or TRBV12-4 and TRBJ1-2, with TRBD1 matching over 8 bases. This CDR3 is built from 14 residues. V lost 8 bases to trimming and J lost 6 bases; unmatched junction nucleotides: 11. The chain's CDR3 is CASQDSDREDGYTF. The CDR3 bases are TGTGCCAGCCAAGATTCGGACAGGGAAGATGGCTACACCTTC.

The chain employs TRBV7-9 and TRBJ2-7, with D unclear. Trimming cost V 1 base and J 2 bases, with 18 bases left between them. From germline, CDR1 is SEHNR and CDR2 FQNEAQ (reference sequence). The CDR3 covers 17 residues. CDR3 protein: CASSLVRNHPRPYEQYF. The CDR3 DNA is TGTGCCAGCAGCTTAGTTCGCAACCACCCGCGCCCCTACGAGCAGTACTTC.

V and J are TRBV7-6 and TRBJ2-1; 9 positions match TRBD1. The CDR3 covers 16 residues. Germline CDR1 SGHVS, CDR2 FNYEAQ. V lost 1 base to trimming and J lost 6 bases; unmatched junction nucleotides: 7. The chain's CDR3 is CASSLDWTGDSNEQFF. CDR3 DNA sequence: TGTGCCAGCAGCTTAGATTGGACAGGGGACAGCAATGAGCAGTTCTTC.

A few counts support this clonotype. The rearrangement uses TRBV6-6 and TRBJ2-1; D uncertain. The CDR3 consists of 14 residues. With 3 bases removed from V and 3 bases from J, the gap between germline ends came to 9 bases. The germline V gene has CDR1 MNHNY and CDR2 SVGAGI (reference sequence). This CDR3 reads CASSYREHYNEQFF. The CDR3 DNA is TGTGCCAGCAGTTATAGGGAACACTACAATGAGCAGTTCTTC.

CDR3 bases: TGCAGTGCTAGCTGGAGGGGGGGAAGATTAAGGAACACTGAAGCTTTCTTT. It yields the protein CSASWRGGRLRNTEAFF. This chain connects TRBV20-1 to TRBJ1-1; tentatively, D is TRBD1 (6 bases). The germline V and J ends were trimmed by 3 bases and 1 base, with 21 bases remaining between them. This CDR3 spans 17 amino acids. Germline CDR1 is DFQATT and CDR2 is SNEGSKA (reference sequence).

The chain employs TRBV12-3 or TRBV12-4 and TRBJ1-5; 7 nucleotides match TRBD1. The CDR3 length is 14 residues. V shed 6 bases, J shed 3 bases, and the junction held 5 bases outside the gene matches. CDR3 in amino acids: CASRATGVNQPQHF. The CDR3 DNA reads as TGTGCCAGCAGAGCTACAGGGGTCAATCAGCCCCAGCATTTT.

This clonotype was detected only a few times. V and J are TRBV29-1 and TRBJ1-2; 8 positions agree with TRBD1. The J segment lost 8 bases and the V segment lost 2 bases, leaving 7 bases of the junction unmatched. CDR1 is SQVTM and CDR2 is ANQGSEA in the germline V gene. CDR3 length: 13 amino acids. The CDR3, as DNA: TGCAGCGTTGAACCCCCGACAGGGGCCGGCTACACCTTC. Residues: CSVEPPTGAGYTF.

DNA for the CDR3: TGTGCCAGCAGCTACAGCGGGAGGGGAAGCTATGAGCAGTTCTTC. It is translated as CASSYSGRGSYEQFF. The chain joins TRBV27 to TRBJ2-1; 10 bases map to TRBD2. Per the germline V gene, CDR1 is MNHEY and CDR2 is SMNVEV (reference sequence). Trimming took 6 bases from V and 8 from J; bases not matched to a gene: 10. This CDR3 has 15 residues.

This clonotype was observed a handful of times. The CDR3: CAISDGIGQFF. In nucleotides, the CDR3 is TGTGCCATCAGTGACGGGATCGGGCAGTTCTTC. The chain joins TRBV10-3 to TRBJ2-1, with D possibly matching TRBD2 (5 bases). The V end was cut by 3 bases, the J end by 12 bases, with 9 bases between. CDR3 length equals 11 residues. From germline, CDR1 is ENHRY and CDR2 SYGVKD.

This clonotype was counted only a few times. The chain combines TRBV2 with TRBJ2-3, with a tentative D call TRBD2 (6 bases). CDR1 is SNHLY, CDR2 FYNNEI, per germline. The CDR3 runs to 16 residues. The V gene lost 7 bases and the J gene lost 0 bases, with 17 bases spanning the gap. DNA of the CDR3: TGTGCCAGCACCGTCGATAGCGGAACTAGCACAGATACGCAGTATTTT. This encodes CASTVDSGTSTDTQYF.

There are a few counts of this clonotype. The rearrangement links TRBV3-1 to TRBJ2-7, with 8 positions matching TRBD2. V was clipped by 1 base and J by 3 bases; unmatched bases: 2. Germline CDR1 is LGHDT and CDR2 is YNNKEL (reference sequence). The CDR3 loop spans 14 amino acids. The chain's CDR3 is CASSQAGLVYEQYF. DNA for the CDR3: TGTGCCAGCAGCCAAGCGGGACTAGTCTACGAGCAGTACTTC.